The 5 T cell receptor beta chains below all came from one sample that was sequenced in a study of blood T cell repertoires in COVID-19. Here immunoSEQ multiplex PCR was the method, and the copy in TCRdb shows in-frame clones only, minus some. The sample lists fewer than 300,000 clones, approximately 85% occurring once. Sequencing was performed on peripheral blood. Receptor source: a man aged 50-59 years with active or convalescent COVID-19.

The J gene is TRBJ1-4, the V gene TRBV18, with TRBD1 identical over 9 bases. V trimming: 6 bases; J trimming: 8 bases; junction bases outside the gene matches: 4. The CDR3 length is 13 residues. Germline V gives CDR1 KGHSH, CDR2 LQKENI. This CDR3 reads CASSRGQGEKLFF. The CDR3 region has the DNA TGTGCCAGCTCCCGTGGACAGGGGGAAAAACTGTTTTTT.

The genes are TRBV7-9 and TRBJ2-3; possibly TRBD1 for D (6 bases). The CDR3 is 16 residues long. Trimming removed 4 bases at V and 2 bases at J, with 16 bases between. Germline loops: CDR1 SEHNR, CDR2 FQNEAQ (reference sequence). The CDR3 region is CASSSPALGATDTQYF. The DNA of the CDR3 is TGTGCCAGCAGCTCTCCCGCCTTGGGGGCCACAGATACGCAGTATTTT. Variable domain in full (rest from reference TRBV7-9 and TRBJ2-3): DTGVSQNPRHKITKRGQNVTFRCDPISEHNRLYWYRQTLGQGPEFLTYFQNEAQLEKSRLLSDRFSAERPKGSFSTLEIQRTEQGDSAMYLCASSSPALGATDTQYFGPGTRLTVL.

The V and J genes are TRBV18 and TRBJ2-1, with D possibly being TRBD2 (6 bases). CDR3 length: 15 amino acids. V was cut by 6 bases and J by 3 bases, with 15 bases left in between. Germline V CDR1 and CDR2: KGHSH, LQKENI. CDR3 nucleotides: TGTGCCAGCTCTCGCCGGGACTCAAACTACAATGAGCAGTTCTTC. This translates into CASSRRDSNYNEQFF.

The chain uses TRBV5-6 and TRBJ1-6; the D is unclear. Germline CDR1 SGHDT, CDR2 YYEEEE. V shed 4 bases and J shed 10 bases, with 9 bases lying between them. This CDR3 comprises 12 residues. As DNA, the CDR3 is TGTGCCAGCAGCCGGCCGGGATCACCCCTCCACTTT. This codes for CASSRPGSPLHF.

The chain couples TRBV4-1 to TRBJ1-1; 9 bases match TRBD1. The CDR3 totals 17 residues. Per the germline V gene, CDR1 is MGHRA and CDR2 is YSYEKL. V was pared by 4 bases and J by 5 bases, with 14 bases of the junction left unmatched. This CDR3 is CASSLPGQGRESTEAFF. As DNA, the CDR3 is TGCGCCAGCAGCCTCCCGGGACAGGGTCGCGAAAGTACTGAAGCTTTCTTT.